The 17 T cell receptor beta chains below were found in one sample sequenced in a study of blood T cell repertoires in COVID-19. Assay used: immunoSEQ multiplex PCR; TCRdb lists only in-frame clones, some missing. The table shows about 100,000 clones, with about 90% occurring only once. Sequencing was performed on peripheral blood. The receptors were sampled from a man aged 25-45 years in a cohort sampled during active COVID-19.

The J gene is TRBJ1-2, the V gene TRBV19; 9 bases line up with TRBD1. J lost 3 bases, V lost 6 bases, and 8 bases had no gene match. The V gene's germline CDR1 is LNHDA and CDR2 SQIVND (reference sequence). This CDR3 is built from 15 residues. The CDR3 region has the DNA TGTGCCAGTAGCCCTCCCGGGACAGGGTACTATGGCTACACCTTC. Its translation is CASSPPGTGYYGYTF.

The chain combines TRBV5-1 with TRBJ1-1; the D is unclear. Trimming took off 0 bases at V and 0 bases at J, with 12 bases between the two ends. This CDR3 comprises 16 residues. Per germline, CDR1 SGHRS and CDR2 YFSETQ. This chain's CDR3 is CASSLGAFLVNTEAFF. CDR3 DNA sequence: TGCGCCAGCAGCTTGGGAGCGTTTTTGGTGAACACTGAAGCTTTCTTT.

The table lists this clone with a count of one. This chain uses TRBV11-3 with TRBJ1-1, with D uncertain. Germline CDR1 and CDR2: SGHNT and YENEEA. The CDR3 length is 13 residues. With 6 bases removed from V and 1 base from J, the gap between germline ends came to 9 bases. CDR3: CASSDGKNTEAFF. Written as DNA, the CDR3 is TGTGCCAGCAGTGACGGGAAGAACACTGAAGCTTTCTTT.

The chain joins TRBV6-5 to TRBJ2-3; D possibly corresponds to TRBD1 (5 bases). Trimming pared 6 bases from V and 6 bases from J, leaving 10 bases between. CDR3 length: 12 residues. Germline lookup yields CDR1 MNHEY and CDR2 SVGAGI. CDR3: CASSPNRDTQYF. The CDR3 DNA sequence: TGTGCCAGCAGCCCGAACAGGGATACGCAGTATTTT.

The rearrangement uses TRBV19 and TRBJ2-1; D is possibly TRBD2 (7 bases). The V and J ends lost 7 bases and 0 bases respectively, with 13 bases between them. There are 15 residues in the CDR3. Germline V lookup: CDR1 LNHDA, CDR2 SQIVND (reference sequence). For the CDR3, the DNA is TGTGCCAGTATGGGGAGGGGGATCTCCTACAATGAGCAGTTCTTC. It translates to CASMGRGISYNEQFF.

This clone was seen more than once but under ten times. The V gene is TRBV12-5, the J gene TRBJ2-5; 11 nucleotides align to TRBD1. Germline trimming cut 2 bases from V and 3 bases from J; bases unmatched to any gene: 11. Germline loops: CDR1 LGHNT, CDR2 FRNRAP. This CDR3 is 18 amino acids long. CDR3 nucleotide sequence: TGTGCTAGTGGTTTGTCCCGGGACAGGGGGGCGGTTAAAGAGACCCAGTACTTC. Protein: CASGLSRDRGAVKETQYF.

This sequence joins TRBV5-1 and TRBJ2-1; tentatively, D is TRBD1 (6 bases). Germline CDR1 is SGHRS and CDR2 is YFSETQ. Trimming took off 4 bases at V and 4 bases at J, with 12 bases between the two ends. The length of the CDR3 is 14 residues. This CDR3 is CASSRDIGYNEQFF. In nucleotides, the CDR3 is TGCGCCAGCAGCCGGGACATTGGATACAATGAGCAGTTCTTC.

The chain links TRBV6-5 to TRBJ2-6; D ambiguous. This CDR3 spans 16 amino acids. Germline lookup yields CDR1 MNHEY and CDR2 SVGAGI. V gave up 2 bases and J gave up 0 bases, with 8 bases separating them. The CDR3 region is CASSYGLNSGANVLTF. DNA for the CDR3: TGTGCCAGCAGTTACGGGCTCAACTCTGGGGCCAACGTCCTGACTTTC.

The V and J genes are TRBV5-4 and TRBJ2-2, with 8 bases that match TRBD1. This CDR3 spans 18 amino acids. The V gene's germline CDR1 is SGHNT and CDR2 YYREEE (reference sequence). Trimming removed 0 bases from V and 8 bases from J; junction bases left unmatched: 15. CDR3 sequence: CASSLVVQGVERRGELFF. DNA of the CDR3: TGTGCCAGCAGCTTGGTCGTACAGGGGGTAGAAAGAAGGGGGGAGCTGTTTTTT.

The V gene is TRBV15, the J gene TRBJ1-2, with 8 nucleotides matching TRBD1. The CDR3 has 16 amino acids. Germline CDR1 and CDR2: LNHNV and YYDKDF (reference sequence). The V segment lost 0 bases and the J segment 1 base; nucleotides outside the gene matches: 4. CDR3 sequence reads: CATSRDRGLINYGYTF. In nucleotides, the CDR3 is TGTGCCACCAGCAGAGACAGGGGGCTCATTAACTATGGCTACACCTTC.

V usage is TRBV30 and J usage is TRBJ2-6; 7 bases line up with TRBD1. CDR1 is GTSNPN and CDR2 is SVGIG in the germline V gene (reference sequence). V shed 3 bases, J shed 5 bases, and the junction held 4 bases outside the gene matches. This CDR3 region has 14 residues. The CDR3 loop reads CAWRLTGRANVLTF. In DNA form, the CDR3 reads TGTGCCTGGAGGTTGACAGGGAGGGCCAACGTCCTGACTTTC.

A single count supports this clone. This sequence joins TRBV30 and TRBJ2-7; D might be TRBD1 (6 bases). Germline lookup yields CDR1 GTSNPN and CDR2 SVGIG (reference sequence). V shed 5 bases and J shed 0 bases, with 8 bases lying between them. CDR3 size: 12 residues. CDR3 residues: CAWGTFSYEQYF. In nucleotides, the CDR3 is TGTGCCTGGGGGACATTCTCCTACGAGCAGTACTTC.

The rearrangement links TRBV19 to TRBJ2-7; no reliable D call. CDR1 LNHDA and CDR2 SQIVND come from the germline V gene (reference sequence). V was trimmed by 9 bases and J by 0 bases, leaving 15 bases between them. This CDR3 spans 14 amino acids. CDR3 in amino acids: CASRRASSSYEQYF. The CDR3 region has the DNA TGTGCCAGCCGGCGAGCTTCTAGCTCCTACGAGCAGTACTTC.

This clone was seen once. The chain has TRBV7-9 and TRBJ2-7; 7 bases are shared with TRBD1. Germline loops: CDR1 SEHNR, CDR2 FQNEAQ (reference sequence). The CDR3 has 13 amino acids. The J segment lost 6 bases and the V segment lost 5 bases, leaving 7 bases of the junction unmatched. CDR3: CASSTTGSGEQYF. DNA of the CDR3: TGTGCCAGCAGCACGACAGGGAGTGGCGAGCAGTACTTC.

The V call is TRBV11-1, the J call TRBJ2-2; 8 bases line up with TRBD1. Germline V gene sequence: CDR1 SGHAT, CDR2 FQDESV (reference sequence). The CDR3 contains 16 residues. V was pared by 4 bases and J by 7 bases, with 11 bases of the junction left unmatched. The CDR3 coding sequence is TGTGCCAGCAGCTCCCAGGGACAGGAGGGATACGGGGAGCTGTTTTTT. It encodes CASSSQGQEGYGELFF.

The V call is TRBV6-5, the J call TRBJ1-2; D is undetermined. V lost 2 bases and J 8 bases, leaving 15 bases between the germline ends. Germline CDR1 is MNHEY and CDR2 is SVGAGI. The CDR3 totals 14 residues. CDR3 sequence (DNA): TGTGCCAGCAGTTACCATAATGCGGGTGGGGGCTACACCTTC. Amino acids: CASSYHNAGGGYTF.

V is TRBV27 and J is TRBJ2-2; 9 positions agree with TRBD2. CDR3 length: 15 residues. Trimming removed 5 bases from V and 6 bases from J; junction bases left unmatched: 7. Per the germline V gene, CDR1 is MNHEY and CDR2 is SMNVEV (reference sequence). CDR3 in DNA: TGTGCCAGCAGTACTCGGACTAGCGAGGCCGGGGAGCTGTTTTTT. Translating it yields CASSTRTSEAGELFF.